This TCR beta chain is from a study of blood T cell repertoires in COVID-19 (TCRdb year 2020). With regard to the full study: The collaborator samples originated in the United States, Italy and Spain and spanned the acute and convalescent phases of COVID-19. The prospective study material was composed of cDNA or gDNA derived from T cells, B-cell-depleted T cells, or PBMCs. Deeply sampled blood TCRbeta repertoires from subjects exposed to, actively infected with, or recovered from COVID-19 were included in the dataset. The repertoires were released in a freely available public database intended as a resource for research on the immune response to SARS-CoV-2. The samples were drawn from two sources: the first 160 participants of the ongoing ImmuneRACE study, and approximately 1,300 subjects contributed by 6 global collaborators. The sample metadata nearly always contained a de-identified subject ID, COVID-19 status, age in years and sex. HLA class I and class II types, where available, came from metadata supplied by the sample provider rather than from assay-based typing.

The germline V gene gives CDR1 as SGHVS and CDR2 as FNYEAQ. The CDR3 starts with the cysteine, ends with the phenylalanine, and has 17 residues. CDR3 DNA is the only sequence kept; it has 51 bases, read in frame from the first base. Trimming costs V 0 bases and J 0 bases, and their ends lie 12 bases apart. About this clone: There is no known antigen for this receptor. Base quality data are lacking; no much larger clone is found one base away.

Participants in the prospective study were enrolled through a virtual design, were aged about 18 to 100 years, and lived in roughly 24 United States geographic areas. Cohort assignment in the prospective study relied on participant-reported clinical history from a screening survey and a study questionnaire. Recovered participants in ImmuneRACE Cohort 3 were defined by two consecutive negative NP/OP PCR tests, clearance by a healthcare professional, or resolution of symptoms. Each participant in the prospective study had whole blood, serum and a nasopharyngeal or oropharyngeal swab collected by mobile phlebotomists. Over a 2-month period, participants in the prospective study had the option of providing additional blood draws and questionnaires. Prospective study blood samples were shipped either frozen or at room temperature before DNA extraction. Results and caveats for the whole study, not just this receptor: The quantity of clinical and demographic metadata differed by source and by participant and was supplied without curation.

The immunoSEQ Assay, a bias-controlled multiplex PCR, was used to amplify TCRbeta CDR3 regions from genomic DNA. As for the authors' bioinformatics: The number of nucleated cells in each sample was estimated by amplification of reference gene primers within the assay. Sequence reads were collapsed and filtered to measure the absolute abundance of every unique TCRbeta CDR3 rearrangement. For each sample, productive Simpson clonality was calculated by taking the square root of Simpson's diversity index across productive rearrangements. This immuneACCESS table, as held by TCRdb, lists in-frame sequences with V and J called but not all clones. Of the missing ones, under half trace to an unresolved V gene in checked studies; the others have no known cause. V, J and clone size are taken as reported in that table, and D and trimming were inferred from the DNA itself. The sample table contains 150,000 to 200,000 clones; only one count was recorded for roughly 83% of them. The leading ten clones occupy around 13% of the sample.

The sequenced sample consisted of PBMCs or T cells enriched from blood (not recorded which). This chain is built from TRBV7-6 and TRBJ2-1, with no confident D gene call. This sequence originates from a woman in her fifties or sixties who had recovered from COVID-19. The nucleotide sequence reads TGTGCCAGCAGCTTAGCAGCTGGGCAGAGCTCCTACAATGAGCAGTTCTTC. It specifies CASSLAAGQSSYNEQFF.